The 9 T cell receptor beta chains in this list originate from one sample, sequenced in a study of T cell changes during pregnancy in multiple sclerosis. Data came from immunoSEQ multiplex PCR; TCRdb stores just in-frame clones and leaves some out. The sample yields about 100,000 clones, approximately 90% seen once. Sequencing used peripheral blood, obtained in the second trimester of pregnancy. These receptors originate from a female donor in good health, enrolled as a control in a pregnancy study.

This chain connects TRBV28 to TRBJ2-6; 7 bases match TRBD1. Germline V gene data show CDR1 as MDHEN and CDR2 as SYDVKM. The CDR3 has 15 amino acids. Trimming cost V 7 bases and J 4 bases; bases outside gene matches: 7. CDR3 DNA sequence: TGTGCCAGCATCCCCACAGGGGCCGGGGCCAACGTCCTGACTTTC. It specifies CASIPTGAGANVLTF.

In this sample, this clone turned up once. The V call is TRBV7-2, the J call TRBJ1-1; D is undetermined. The CDR3 is 13 residues long. Germline V gene lookup returns CDR1 SGHTA and CDR2 FQGNSA. The V end was cut by 3 bases, the J end by 5 bases, with 10 bases between. CDR3 in amino acids: CASSFPGGTEAFF. In DNA form, the CDR3 reads TGTGCCAGCAGCTTTCCAGGTGGAACTGAAGCTTTCTTT.

The rearrangement uses TRBV7-9 and TRBJ2-2; 11 nucleotides agree with TRBD1. Germline lookup yields CDR1 SEHNR and CDR2 FQNEAQ (reference sequence). The CDR3 runs to 16 residues. Trimming removed 5 bases from V and 4 bases from J; junction bases left unmatched: 6. CDR3 in DNA: TGTGCCAGCAGCACATCCGGGACAGGGGGCACCGGGGAGCTGTTTTTT. It encodes CASSTSGTGGTGELFF.

The rearrangement links TRBV5-1 to TRBJ1-1; 8 bases align to TRBD1. The CDR3 covers 15 residues. Germline loops: CDR1 SGHRS, CDR2 YFSETQ. Trimming at V came to 5 bases and at J to 4 bases, leaving 10 bases not matched to a gene. CDR3 DNA: TGCGCCAGCAGTCACTCAGGGGGCGAGGCCACTGAAGCTTTCTTT. This gives the protein CASSHSGGEATEAFF.

This clone was picked up one time. The chain uses TRBV18 and TRBJ1-5, with TRBD1 identical over 9 bases. Trimming removed 4 bases from V and 7 bases from J; junction bases left unmatched: 5. From germline, CDR1 is KGHSH and CDR2 LQKENI. This CDR3 region has 14 residues. The DNA of the CDR3 is TGTGCCAGCTCACGGGACAGGGTCGGACAGCCCCAGCATTTT. Amino acids: CASSRDRVGQPQHF.

The rearrangement uses TRBV6-1 and TRBJ2-2; no firm D call. Germline CDR1 and CDR2: MNHNS and SASEGT. CDR3 length: 14 amino acids. V was trimmed by 2 bases and J by 3 bases, leaving 7 bases between them. The CDR3 sequence: CASSERLHTGELFF. CDR3 DNA sequence: TGTGCCAGCAGTGAACGACTGCACACCGGGGAGCTGTTTTTT.

The sample holds a few counts of this clone. The rearrangement joins TRBV19 to TRBJ1-1; a weak D match, TRBD1 (6 bases). The V end lost 6 bases, the J end lost 6 bases, and 23 bases lay between the germline ends. The CDR3 is 16 amino acids. Germline CDR1 and CDR2: LNHDA and SQIVND (reference sequence). The DNA for the CDR3 is TGTGCCAGTAGCCTTGGGCAGGGGTACGGTCGGGCTGAAGCTTTCTTT. The encoded protein is CASSLGQGYGRAEAFF.

V and J are TRBV9 and TRBJ2-3; TRBD2 is a possible D gene (6 bases). The CDR3 is 15 residues long. Germline values: CDR1 SGDLS, CDR2 YYNGEE. V was shortened by 1 base and J by 6 bases, with 15 bases between the two germline ends. For the CDR3, the DNA is TGTGCCAGCAGCGTAAAGCGGGTCGGAGCCGATACGCAGTATTTT. Amino acid sequence: CASSVKRVGADTQYF.

The gene calls are TRBV5-6 and TRBJ1-6; TRBD1 might be the D (6 bases). V lost 2 bases and J lost 5, with 17 bases in between. The CDR3 sequence is 17 residues long. Germline assignment: CDR1 SGHDT and CDR2 YYEEEE. Written as DNA, the CDR3 is TGTGCCAGCAGCTTACCAGGGGAAAGCCCTAATAATTCACCCCTCCACTTT. As protein: CASSLPGESPNNSPLHF.